What follows are 3 T cell receptor beta chains derived from one specimen sequenced in a study of cytomegalovirus exposure and HLA in healthy donors. The PCR used 60 Vbeta and 13 Jbeta primers. Assay used: immunoSEQ multiplex PCR; TCRdb lists only in-frame clones, some missing. Of approximately 150,000 clones listed, roughly 80% were seen once; the top ten hold around 3.7%. The sequenced sample consisted of PBMCs. The receptors were gathered from a male donor in good health and CMV-seronegative.

The chain joins TRBV7-9 to TRBJ1-4; D gene uncertain. The CDR3 sequence is 14 residues long. V shed 7 bases and J shed 0 bases, with 9 bases lying between them. Germline assignment: CDR1 SEHNR and CDR2 FQNEAQ (reference sequence). The DNA for the CDR3 is TGTGCCAGCAACGTACAAGCAACTAATGAAAAACTGTTTTTT. This codes for CASNVQATNEKLFF. Full variable domain (outside the CDR3, taken from reference TRBV7-9 and TRBJ1-4): DTGVSQNPRHKITKRGQNVTFRCDPISEHNRLYWYRQTLGQGPEFLTYFQNEAQLEKSRLLSDRFSAERPKGSFSTLEIQRTEQGDSAMYLCASNVQATNEKLFFGSGTQLSVL.

The gene calls are TRBV7-3 and TRBJ2-7, with 8 bases matching TRBD1. The J segment lost 0 bases and the V segment lost 5 bases, leaving 9 bases of the junction unmatched. CDR3 length: 16 amino acids. In germline, CDR1 is SGHTA, CDR2 FQGTGA. The CDR3 nucleotides are TGTGCCAGCAGCCATCCCAGGACAGGGAGCTCCTACGAGCAGTACTTC. It specifies CASSHPRTGSSYEQYF.

This sequence joins TRBV7-2 and TRBJ2-2; TRBD1 aligns across 8 bases. The CDR3 is 15 amino acids. The J segment lost 4 bases and the V segment lost 3 bases, leaving 4 bases of the junction unmatched. The germline CDR1 and CDR2 sequences are SGHTA and FQGNSA. CDR3 coding DNA: TGTGCCAGCAGCTTCGGACAGGGAACCACCGGGGAGCTGTTTTTT. The encoded protein is CASSFGQGTTGELFF.